This TCR beta chain was sequenced in a study of long-term antiretroviral therapy in people with HIV (dated by TCRdb to 2021 to 2024). For context, the study as a whole: The earliest samples were collected approximately a decade before the 2015 WHO recommendation for immediate ART, a period when ART was typically delayed until CD4 counts fell. This retrospective serial study examined whether starting ART and sustained HIV suppression were associated with changes in the composition and diversity of the TRB repertoire in peripheral blood. From some 30 adults with confirmed HIV infection, the cohort provided under 250 cryopreserved PBMC samples, gathered serially across a mean of around 6 years (range 1-12). Eleven of the 30 participants with HIV were female. No cross-contamination during QIAcube processing turned up in test extractions that ran a monoclonal T-cell line alongside 25 to 35 polyclonal samples. General findings and caveats noted by the study authors: Owing to limited PBMC availability, only the TCR beta chain was sequenced, without alpha chain pairing. Starting ART was linked to a significant rise in TRB diversity, yet even after long-term ART the diversity remained significantly lower than in transplant donor controls. Narrower CDR3 length ranges were observed in HIV repertoires than in controls, and an antigen-experienced repertoire with only a slight naive shift after ART was suggested by the network structure. The repertoire was dominated across all time points by expanded TRB clones identified before ART initiation, although this dominance was seen to fluctuate and to decrease in many PLHIV after ART. Inferences about post-ART repertoire changes were limited because no data were available on ART adherence, viral resistance or therapy changes. Because cell numbers in pre-ART samples were limited, unsorted PBMC were profiled instead of sorted CD4+ and CD8+ T cells. The samples span the years 2004 to 2017, and the ART regimens used may be less effective than current regimens.

This clone came up once. Its cognate antigen has yet to be identified. Base qualities were left out, and no much larger clone turns up one base away. To be included, a participant needed at least one PBMC sample from before ART initiation plus at least two post-ART samples. Every participant with HIV received treatment in the United States of America. Before DNA extraction, cryopreserved samples of about 0.95-10 million PBMC were thawed and washed. At the time of the earliest PBMC sample, participants with HIV were aged between about 23 and 55 years. Per participant, PBMC samples came from 1-4 timepoints prior to ART initiation and 2-8 timepoints following ART initiation, for a median of 7 samples. Serial HIV viral load, CD4+ T-cell count, ART history and demographic data were obtained for every participant. Genomic DNA was extracted from unsorted PBMC with a Qiagen kit on a QIAcube, with processing performed in batches of 12 samples.

The immunoSEQ hsTCRB v3.0 assay was used at survey level resolution for TRB variable region sequencing. A depth of roughly 35,000-55,000 T-cell genomes per sample was targeted for TRB sequencing. An Illumina MiSeq with a v3 150-cycle kit was used to sequence the pooled TRB libraries. The study's own analysis went as follows. Repertoire analysis was run in R within a reproducible Nextflow workflow that covered QC, data transformation and analysis. Custom analyses were implemented in LymphoSeq2, an R package for AIRR-Seq data exploration. After excluding a handful of samples that yielded fewer than 5000 total TRB sequences, some 180 HIV repertoires remained for analysis. Of the roughly 180 retained HIV repertoires, about 60 were collected before and about 130 after ART initiation. Each repertoire was downsampled to 5000 TRB nucleotide sequences, and summary statistics were averaged across 100 downsampling iterations. Only TRB sequences with CDR3 regions of at least seven amino acids were retained for analysis. A Shannon entropy-derived clonality score and the Gini coefficient were used to measure diversity. In repertoire networks, the top 5000 CDR3 amino acid sequences were linked whenever an edit distance of one separated two sequences. For TRB CDR3 amino acid sequences, GLIPH2 was used to predict antigen specificity groups and MHC restriction. To flag known CMV, EBV, HIV or tissue antigen associations, CDR3 amino acid sequences were matched against VDJdb and McPAS-TCR. Pre-ART, post-ART and control groups were compared with Wilcoxon signed-rank tests and Holm-Bonferroni correction. TCRdb obtained this table from immuneACCESS and retained in-frame rearrangements with V and J assigned. These tables miss some clones; where compared with another copy, unresolved V genes account for less than half of the shortfall, and the remainder is unexplained. From that table come the V and J calls and clone size; the DNA was used to work out D and trimming. Across this sample there are 25,000 to 30,000 clones, with 65% to 85% seen only once. Around 8.2% of the sample lies in the top ten.

Trimming removed 2 bases from V and 4 bases from J, leaving 7 bases between the germline ends. According to the germline V gene (reference sequence), CDR1 reads SEHNR and CDR2 reads FQNEAQ. The CDR3 sequence holds 13 residues, the cysteine and phenylalanine included. This entry keeps only the CDR3 DNA: 39 bases, framed from base 1. The sample consisted of unsorted PBMCs, taken 3 years after starting antiretroviral therapy. This chain joins TRBV7-9 to TRBJ2-3, and the D gene may be TRBD2, 6 bases matching. The clonotype originates from a middle-aged man with HIV. CDR3 loop: CASSLTSPDTQYF. The DNA is as follows: TGTGCCAGCAGCTTAACTAGCCCAGATACGCAGTATTTT.